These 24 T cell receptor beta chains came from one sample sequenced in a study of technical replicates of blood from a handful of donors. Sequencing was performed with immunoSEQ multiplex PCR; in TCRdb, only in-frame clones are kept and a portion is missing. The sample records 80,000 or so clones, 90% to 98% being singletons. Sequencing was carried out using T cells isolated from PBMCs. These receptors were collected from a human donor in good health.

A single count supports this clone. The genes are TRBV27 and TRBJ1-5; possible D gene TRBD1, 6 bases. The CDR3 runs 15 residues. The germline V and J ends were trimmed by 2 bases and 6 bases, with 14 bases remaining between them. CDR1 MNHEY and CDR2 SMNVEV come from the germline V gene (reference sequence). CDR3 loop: CASSLRQGSGQPQHF. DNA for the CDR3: TGTGCCAGCAGTTTAAGGCAGGGGTCAGGTCAGCCCCAGCATTTT.

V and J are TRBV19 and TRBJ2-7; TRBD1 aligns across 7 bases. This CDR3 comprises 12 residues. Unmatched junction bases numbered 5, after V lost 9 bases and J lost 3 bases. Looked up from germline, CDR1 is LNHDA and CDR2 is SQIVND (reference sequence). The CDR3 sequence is CASAGQVYEQYF. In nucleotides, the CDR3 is TGTGCCAGCGCAGGACAGGTCTACGAGCAGTACTTC.

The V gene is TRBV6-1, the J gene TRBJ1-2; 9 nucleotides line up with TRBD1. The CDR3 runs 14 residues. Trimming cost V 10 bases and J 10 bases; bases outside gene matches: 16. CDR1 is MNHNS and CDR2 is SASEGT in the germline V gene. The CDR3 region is CANRGGQGKLDYTF. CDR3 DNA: TGTGCCAACCGAGGGGGACAGGGCAAGTTGGACTACACCTTC.

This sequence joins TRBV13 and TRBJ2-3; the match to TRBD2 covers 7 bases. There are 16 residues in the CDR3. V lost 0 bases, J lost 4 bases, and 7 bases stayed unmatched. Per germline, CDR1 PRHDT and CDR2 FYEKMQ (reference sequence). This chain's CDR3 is CASSLGRPGGSDTQYF. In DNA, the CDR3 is TGTGCCAGCAGCTTAGGGAGACCCGGGGGGTCAGATACGCAGTATTTT.

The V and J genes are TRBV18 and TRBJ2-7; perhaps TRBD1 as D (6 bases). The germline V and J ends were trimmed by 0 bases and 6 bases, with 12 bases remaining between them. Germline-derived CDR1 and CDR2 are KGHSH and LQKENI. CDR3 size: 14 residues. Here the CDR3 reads CASSPPWAQGEQYF. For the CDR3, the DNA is TGTGCCAGCTCACCACCGTGGGCACAGGGCGAGCAGTACTTC.

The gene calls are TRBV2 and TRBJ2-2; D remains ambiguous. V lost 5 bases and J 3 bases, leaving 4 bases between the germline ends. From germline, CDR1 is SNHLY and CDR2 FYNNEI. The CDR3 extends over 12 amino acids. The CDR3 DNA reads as TGTGCCAGCAGTCTTCACACCGGGGAGCTGTTTTTT. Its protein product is CASSLHTGELFF.

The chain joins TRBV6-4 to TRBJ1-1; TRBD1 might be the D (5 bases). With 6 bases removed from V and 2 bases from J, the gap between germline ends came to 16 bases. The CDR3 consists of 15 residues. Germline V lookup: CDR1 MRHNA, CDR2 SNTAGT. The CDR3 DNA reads TGTGCCAGCAGCGTATTCCAGGGTAAAAACACTGAAGCTTTCTTT. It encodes CASSVFQGKNTEAFF.

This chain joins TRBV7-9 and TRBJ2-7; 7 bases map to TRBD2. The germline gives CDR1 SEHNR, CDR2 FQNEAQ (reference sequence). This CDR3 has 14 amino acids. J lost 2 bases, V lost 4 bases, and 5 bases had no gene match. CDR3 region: CASSSRGDTYEQYF. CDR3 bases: TGTGCCAGCAGCTCACGGGGGGATACCTACGAGCAGTACTTC.

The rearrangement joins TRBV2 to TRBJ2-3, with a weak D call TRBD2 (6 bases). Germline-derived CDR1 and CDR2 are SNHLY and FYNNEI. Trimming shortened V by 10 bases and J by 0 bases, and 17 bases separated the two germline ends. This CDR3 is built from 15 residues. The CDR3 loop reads CATESASASTDTQYF. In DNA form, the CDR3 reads TGTGCCACCGAGTCGGCTAGCGCCAGCACAGATACGCAGTATTTT.

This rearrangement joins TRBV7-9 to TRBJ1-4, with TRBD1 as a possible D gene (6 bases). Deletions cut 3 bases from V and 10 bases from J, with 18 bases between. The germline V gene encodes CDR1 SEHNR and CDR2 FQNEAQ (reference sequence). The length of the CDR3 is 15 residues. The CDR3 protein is CASSFLGGGASKLFF. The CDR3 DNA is TGTGCCAGCAGCTTCTTAGGCGGGGGCGCATCAAAACTGTTTTTT.

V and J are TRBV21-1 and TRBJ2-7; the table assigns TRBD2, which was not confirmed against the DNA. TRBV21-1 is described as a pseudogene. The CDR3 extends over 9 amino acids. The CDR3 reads CASSREQLF. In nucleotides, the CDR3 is TGTGCCAGCAGCAGGGAGCAGCTCTTC.

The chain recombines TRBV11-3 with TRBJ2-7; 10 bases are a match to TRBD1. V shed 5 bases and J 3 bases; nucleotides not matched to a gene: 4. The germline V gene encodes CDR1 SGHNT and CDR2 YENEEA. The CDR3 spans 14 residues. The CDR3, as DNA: TGTGCCAGCAGCCAGACAGGGGGCAGCTACGAGCAGTACTTC. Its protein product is CASSQTGGSYEQYF.

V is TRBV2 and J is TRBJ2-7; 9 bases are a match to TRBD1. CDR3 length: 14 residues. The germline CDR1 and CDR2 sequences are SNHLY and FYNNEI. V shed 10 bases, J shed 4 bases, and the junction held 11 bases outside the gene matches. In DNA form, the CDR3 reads TGTGCCACCTCGGGACAGGGAAGCAAGTACGAGCAGTACTTC. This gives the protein CATSGQGSKYEQYF. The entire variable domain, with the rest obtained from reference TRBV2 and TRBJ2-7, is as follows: EPEVTQTPSHQVTQMGQEVILRCVPISNHLYFYWYRQILGQKVEFLVSFYNNEISEKSEIFDDQFSVERPDGSNFTLKIRSTKLEDSAMYFCATSGQGSKYEQYFGPGTRLTVT.

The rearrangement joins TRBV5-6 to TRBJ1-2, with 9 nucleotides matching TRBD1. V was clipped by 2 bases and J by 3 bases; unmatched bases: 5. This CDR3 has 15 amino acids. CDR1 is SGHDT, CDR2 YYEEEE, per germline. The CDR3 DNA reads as TGTGCCAGCAGCTTCCGGGACAGGGACCACTATGGCTACACCTTC. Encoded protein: CASSFRDRDHYGYTF.

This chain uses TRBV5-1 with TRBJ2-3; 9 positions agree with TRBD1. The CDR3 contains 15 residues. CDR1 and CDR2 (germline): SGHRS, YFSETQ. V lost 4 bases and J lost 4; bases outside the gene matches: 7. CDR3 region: CASSITGGDSDTQYF. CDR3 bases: TGCGCCAGCAGCATTACAGGGGGCGATTCAGATACGCAGTATTTT.

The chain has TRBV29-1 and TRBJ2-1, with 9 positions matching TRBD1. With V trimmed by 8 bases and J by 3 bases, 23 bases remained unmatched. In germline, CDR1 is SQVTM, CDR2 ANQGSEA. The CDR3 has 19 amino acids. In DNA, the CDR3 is TGCAGCTTCCCTTCCTTGGACAGGGGCTCGCCCGGCGGCTACAATGAGCAGTTCTTC. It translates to CSFPSLDRGSPGGYNEQFF.

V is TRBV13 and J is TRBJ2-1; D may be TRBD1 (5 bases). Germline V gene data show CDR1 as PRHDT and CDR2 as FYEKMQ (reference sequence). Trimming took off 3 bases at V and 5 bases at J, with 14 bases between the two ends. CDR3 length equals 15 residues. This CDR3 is CASSFQGIPNNEQFF. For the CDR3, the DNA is TGTGCCAGCAGCTTTCAGGGTATCCCGAACAATGAGCAGTTCTTC.

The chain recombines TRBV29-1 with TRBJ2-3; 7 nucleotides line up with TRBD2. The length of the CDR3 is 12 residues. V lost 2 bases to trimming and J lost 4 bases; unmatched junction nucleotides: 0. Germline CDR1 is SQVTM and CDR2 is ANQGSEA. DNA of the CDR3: TGCAGCGTTGAACTAGCGGCAGATACGCAGTATTTT. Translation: CSVELAADTQYF.

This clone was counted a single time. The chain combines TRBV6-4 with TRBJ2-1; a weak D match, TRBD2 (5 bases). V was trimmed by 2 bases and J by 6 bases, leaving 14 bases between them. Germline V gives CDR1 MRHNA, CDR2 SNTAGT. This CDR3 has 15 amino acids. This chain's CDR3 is CASSDGTDGSNEQFF. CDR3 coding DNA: TGTGCCAGCAGTGACGGCACCGATGGGAGCAATGAGCAGTTCTTC.

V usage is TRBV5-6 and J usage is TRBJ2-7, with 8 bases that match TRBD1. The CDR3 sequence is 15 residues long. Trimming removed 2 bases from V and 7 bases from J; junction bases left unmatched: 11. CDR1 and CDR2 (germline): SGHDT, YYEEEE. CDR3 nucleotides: TGTGCCAGCAGCTTCCCCGGGCAGGGGGCAGGGGAGCAGTACTTC. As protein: CASSFPGQGAGEQYF.

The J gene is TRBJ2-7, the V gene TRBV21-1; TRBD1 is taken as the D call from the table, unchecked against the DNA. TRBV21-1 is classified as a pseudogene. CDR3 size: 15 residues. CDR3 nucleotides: TGTGCCAGCAGCCCCCTCTCGAACAGGCACTACGAGCAGTACTTC. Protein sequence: CASSPLSNRHYEQYF.

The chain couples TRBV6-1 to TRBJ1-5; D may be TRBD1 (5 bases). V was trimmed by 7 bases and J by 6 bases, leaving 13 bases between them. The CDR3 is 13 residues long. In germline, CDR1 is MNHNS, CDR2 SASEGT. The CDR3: CASNDLGLQPQHF. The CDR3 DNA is TGTGCCAGCAACGACCTGGGACTTCAGCCCCAGCATTTT.

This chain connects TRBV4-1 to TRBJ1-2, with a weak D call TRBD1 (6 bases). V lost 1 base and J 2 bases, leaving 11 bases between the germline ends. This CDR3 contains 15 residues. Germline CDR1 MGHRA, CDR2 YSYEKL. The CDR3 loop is CASSQAGGPNYGYTF. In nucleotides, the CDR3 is TGCGCCAGCAGCCAAGCGGGGGGGCCAAACTATGGCTACACCTTC.

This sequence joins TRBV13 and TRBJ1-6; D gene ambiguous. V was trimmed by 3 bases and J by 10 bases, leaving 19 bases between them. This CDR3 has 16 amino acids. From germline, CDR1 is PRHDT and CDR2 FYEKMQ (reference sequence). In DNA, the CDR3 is TGTGCCAGCAGCTTTCATGGAGAGGGCCAATTCTCACCCCTCCACTTT. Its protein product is CASSFHGEGQFSPLHF.